Below, 13 T cell receptor beta chains from the same sample are listed, as sequenced in a study of blood T cell repertoires in COVID-19. Some clones are missing from TCRdb's copy, which holds only in-frame ones; the method was immunoSEQ multiplex PCR. The data show approximately 240,000 clones, around 85% seen once. Sequencing was carried out using peripheral blood. Source of these receptors: a woman aged 35 to 49 with active or convalescent COVID-19.

This rearrangement joins TRBV7-3 to TRBJ2-2; 10 bases line up with TRBD2. The CDR3 has 18 residues. Germline CDR1 and CDR2: SGHTA and FQGTGA. Trimming took 1 base from V and 9 from J; bases not matched to a gene: 14. The CDR3 protein is CASSLSERGGPSHRELFF. CDR3 nucleotide sequence: TGTGCCAGCAGCTTAAGCGAGCGGGGGGGTCCCTCGCACCGGGAGCTGTTTTTT.

This rearrangement joins TRBV7-9 to TRBJ2-5; D is perhaps TRBD2 (6 bases). The CDR3 has 13 amino acids. Germline loops: CDR1 SEHNR, CDR2 FQNEAQ (reference sequence). Trimming took 2 bases from V and 5 from J, leaving 9 bases between them. The CDR3 DNA follows: TGTGCCAGCAGCTTAAATCGGGGGGAGACCCAGTACTTC. This codes for CASSLNRGETQYF.

The CDR3 DNA follows: TGTGCCAGCAGCGGACGAGGGCCCCGGAACACTGAAGCTTTCTTT. Translated, it gives CASSGRGPRNTEAFF. This chain connects TRBV9 to TRBJ1-1, with D uncertain. The CDR3 has 15 residues. The germline V and J ends were trimmed by 3 bases and 1 base, with 13 bases remaining between them. Germline loops: CDR1 SGDLS, CDR2 YYNGEE.

This chain links TRBV2 with TRBJ1-5; D remains unclear. V lost 5 bases and J lost 9, with 17 bases in between. Germline V CDR1 and CDR2: SNHLY, FYNNEI. This CDR3 comprises 14 residues. In nucleotides, the CDR3 is TGTGCCAGCAGTCTTGGGGAGGCCGCTGGGCCCCAGCATTTT. This gives the protein CASSLGEAAGPQHF. The complete variable domain, with remaining parts taken from reference TRBV2 and TRBJ1-5, reads EPEVTQTPSHQVTQMGQEVILRCVPISNHLYFYWYRQILGQKVEFLVSFYNNEISEKSEIFDDQFSVERPDGSNFTLKIRSTKLEDSAMYFCASSLGEAAGPQHFGDGTRLSIL.

The chain links TRBV28 to TRBJ1-4, with 9 bases aligning to TRBD1. This CDR3 spans 15 amino acids. Germline assignment: CDR1 MDHEN and CDR2 SYDVKM. The V segment lost 3 bases and the J segment 8 bases; nucleotides outside the gene matches: 7. The chain's CDR3 is CASSLPTGGLEKLFF. CDR3 bases: TGTGCCAGCAGTTTGCCGACAGGGGGATTAGAAAAACTGTTTTTT.

This clone was picked up one time. V gene TRBV27 combines with J gene TRBJ2-4; no clear D gene. The germline gives CDR1 MNHEY, CDR2 SMNVEV (reference sequence). V lost 4 bases and J lost 0, with 16 bases in between. There are 17 residues in the CDR3. This chain's CDR3 is CASSSPYRGLAKNIQYF. CDR3 in DNA: TGTGCCAGCAGTTCGCCCTACCGAGGCCTAGCCAAAAACATTCAGTACTTC.

The rearrangement joins TRBV7-8 to TRBJ1-1; 11 positions agree with TRBD1. Germline CDR1 and CDR2: SGHVS and FQNEAQ. The trim removed 3 bases at V and 4 bases at J, leaving 4 bases unmatched. The CDR3 totals 15 residues. CDR3 bases: TGTGCCAGCAGCTTGGGTGGGACAGGGGGCACTGAAGCTTTCTTT. It codes for CASSLGGTGGTEAFF.

The rearrangement links TRBV10-3 to TRBJ1-2; TRBD1 matches at 7 bases. The CDR3 length is 15 residues. Germline values: CDR1 ENHRY, CDR2 SYGVKD. After removal of 3 bases from V and 4 bases from J, the junction contained 8 bases not matched to a gene. CDR3 region: CAISDPRQGAYGYTF. The CDR3 DNA sequence: TGTGCCATCAGTGACCCTCGACAGGGTGCCTATGGCTACACCTTC.

J is TRBJ1-1 and V is TRBV29-1; 9 bases are a match to TRBD1. Losses at the gene ends were 6 bases for V and 4 bases for J; bases not matched to a gene: 3. CDR3 length: 12 residues. Germline CDR1 and CDR2: SQVTM and ANQGSEA. In nucleotides, the CDR3 is TGCAGCGTAATGACAGGGGGCACTGAAGCTTTCTTT. This codes for CSVMTGGTEAFF. Using reference TRBV29-1 and TRBJ1-1 for the parts outside the CDR3, the full variable domain is SAVISQKPSRDICQRGTSLTIQCQVDSQVTMMFWYRQQPGQSLTLIATANQGSEATYESGFVIDKFPISRPNLTFSTLTVSNMSPEDSSIYLCSVMTGGTEAFFGQGTRLTVV.

The chain uses TRBV6-5 and TRBJ1-1; 10 positions match TRBD1. The germline gives CDR1 MNHEY, CDR2 SVGAGI. The CDR3 runs to 15 residues. Losses at the gene ends were 7 bases for V and 4 bases for J; bases not matched to a gene: 9. The CDR3: CASIRNRDRGTEAFF. The CDR3 DNA sequence: TGTGCCAGCATCAGAAACCGGGACAGGGGCACTGAAGCTTTCTTT.

V gene TRBV7-2 combines with J gene TRBJ1-2, with TRBD1 matching over 10 bases. J gave up 5 bases and V 2 bases, and 8 bases lay outside the gene matches. Germline CDR1 is SGHTA and CDR2 is FQGNSA. This CDR3 comprises 16 residues. The CDR3 sequence: CASSLTGTGVFYGYTF. The CDR3 DNA is TGTGCCAGCAGCTTAACTGGGACAGGGGTATTTTATGGCTACACCTTC.

This chain uses TRBV7-9 with TRBJ1-1; D perhaps matches TRBD1 (6 bases). This CDR3 comprises 15 residues. Germline values: CDR1 SEHNR, CDR2 FQNEAQ (reference sequence). The germline V and J ends were trimmed by 2 bases and 1 base, with 11 bases remaining between them. The CDR3 bases are TGTGCCAGCAGCTTACCCTTGGGACAGAACACTGAAGCTTTCTTT. It specifies CASSLPLGQNTEAFF. Based on the CDR3 plus reference TRBV7-9 and TRBJ1-1, the full variable domain is DTGVSQNPRHKITKRGQNVTFRCDPISEHNRLYWYRQTLGQGPEFLTYFQNEAQLEKSRLLSDRFSAERPKGSFSTLEIQRTEQGDSAMYLCASSLPLGQNTEAFFGQGTRLTVV.

The chain recombines TRBV6-5 with TRBJ2-1; a weak D match, TRBD1 (5 bases). The CDR3 extends over 14 amino acids. V was clipped by 7 bases and J by 0 bases, with 10 bases between them. Germline CDR1 is MNHEY and CDR2 is SVGAGI. As DNA, the CDR3 is TGTGCCAGCATCGGCAGGGACTCCTACAATGAGCAGTTCTTC. This sequence encodes CASIGRDSYNEQFF.